Described below is a single T cell receptor beta chain sequence and its context. The source of the sample is a study of cytotoxic CD8 clonotypes in ibrutinib-treated CLL. Sequencing used immunoSEQ multiplex PCR; TCRdb keeps in-frame clones, though not all of them. This table has fewer than 300,000 clones, approximately 76% appearing once. About 2 micrograms of genomic DNA came from cryopreserved PBMCs for TCR beta libraries. The TCR was taken from a human donor with chronic lymphocytic leukemia. Sequences were derived from PBMCs, sampled at disease progression, from a patient treated with ibrutinib.

Here the CDR3 DNA reads TGTGCCAGCAGCTTAGCGGGGACAATGCCCTCCTACGAGCAGTACTTC. This encodes CASSLAGTMPSYEQYF. The genes are TRBV7-8 and TRBJ2-7, with D possibly TRBD1 on 6 matching bases. The CDR3 length is 16 residues. CDR1 and CDR2 (germline): SGHVS, FQNEAQ. V lost 0 bases to trimming and J lost 0 bases, with 12 bases between them.